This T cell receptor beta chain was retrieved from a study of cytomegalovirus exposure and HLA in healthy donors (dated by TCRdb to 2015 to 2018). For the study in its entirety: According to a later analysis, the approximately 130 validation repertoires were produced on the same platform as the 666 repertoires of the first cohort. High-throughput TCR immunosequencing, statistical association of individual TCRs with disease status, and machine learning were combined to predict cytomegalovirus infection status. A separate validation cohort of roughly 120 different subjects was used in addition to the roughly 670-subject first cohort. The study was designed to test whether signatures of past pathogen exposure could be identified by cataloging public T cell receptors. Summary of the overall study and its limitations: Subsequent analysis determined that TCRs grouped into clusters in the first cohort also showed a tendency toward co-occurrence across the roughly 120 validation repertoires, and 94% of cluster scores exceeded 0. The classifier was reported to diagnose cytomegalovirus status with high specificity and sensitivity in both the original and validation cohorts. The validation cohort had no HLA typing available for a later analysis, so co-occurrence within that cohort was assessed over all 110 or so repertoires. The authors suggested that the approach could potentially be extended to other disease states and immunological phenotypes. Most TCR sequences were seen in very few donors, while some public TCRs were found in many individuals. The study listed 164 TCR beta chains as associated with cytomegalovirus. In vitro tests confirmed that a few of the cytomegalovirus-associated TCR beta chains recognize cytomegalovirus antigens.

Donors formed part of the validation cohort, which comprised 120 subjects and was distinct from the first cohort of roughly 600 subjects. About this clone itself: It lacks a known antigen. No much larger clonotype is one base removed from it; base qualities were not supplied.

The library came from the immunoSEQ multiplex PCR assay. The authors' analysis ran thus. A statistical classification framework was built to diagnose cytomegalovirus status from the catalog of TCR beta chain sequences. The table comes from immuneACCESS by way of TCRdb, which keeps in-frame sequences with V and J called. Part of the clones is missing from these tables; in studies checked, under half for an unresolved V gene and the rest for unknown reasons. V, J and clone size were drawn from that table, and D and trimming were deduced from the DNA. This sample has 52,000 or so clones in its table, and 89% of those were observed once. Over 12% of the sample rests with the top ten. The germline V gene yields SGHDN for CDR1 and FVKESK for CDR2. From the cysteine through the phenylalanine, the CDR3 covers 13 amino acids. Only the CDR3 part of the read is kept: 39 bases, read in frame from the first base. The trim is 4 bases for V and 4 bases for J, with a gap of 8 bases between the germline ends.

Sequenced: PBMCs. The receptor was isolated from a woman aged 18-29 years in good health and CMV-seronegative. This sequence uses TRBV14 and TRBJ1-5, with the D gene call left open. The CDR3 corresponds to CASSRTINQPQHF. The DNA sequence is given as TGTGCCAGCAGCCGTACAATTAATCAGCCCCAGCATTTT.